These 32 T cell receptor beta chains were sequenced from one sample in a study of monozygotic twins with inflammatory bowel disease. Reanalyzing the 5' RACE reads, TCRdb keeps one entry per CDR3 protein, without DNA. The sample is made up of hundreds of thousands of distinct CDR3 sequences, and the top ten hold about 2.6% of it. The sample comprised blood. These TCRs come from a human donor with ulcerative colitis or Crohn's disease, or a healthy co-twin of an affected twin (not recorded which).

The chain links TRBV12-3 or TRBV12-4 to TRBJ1-1; TCRdb indicates TRBD1, and absent DNA this call remains unverified. There are 15 residues in the CDR3. CDR3 protein: CASSFGTGGNTEAFF.

The chain combines TRBV11-3 with TRBJ1-1. Germline V gene sequence: CDR1 SGHNT, CDR2 YENEEA. This CDR3 is 14 amino acids long. Here the CDR3 reads CASSLGDKNTEAFF.

The V and J genes are TRBV20-1 and TRBJ1-1; TCRdb lists TRBD1, though no DNA is available to test this call. Germline CDR1 is DFQATT and CDR2 is SNEGSKA (reference sequence). The CDR3 sequence is 13 residues long. CDR3 sequence: CSALFGQGTEAFF.

The chain uses TRBV10-3 and TRBJ2-2; TCRdb lists TRBD1, though no DNA is available to test this call. Germline V gene data show CDR1 as ENHRY and CDR2 as SYGVKD. CDR3 length: 14 amino acids. The CDR3 is CAIKGQTNTGELFF.

The genes are TRBV27 and TRBJ1-4; the D call of TRBD1 rests on TCRdb alone, since no DNA is present to check it. Germline V lookup: CDR1 MNHEY, CDR2 SMNVEV (reference sequence). This CDR3 is built from 18 residues. Here the CDR3 reads CASSRDWKPGTSREKLFF. Together with reference TRBV27 and TRBJ1-4, the CDR3 gives the full variable domain: EAQVTQNPRYLITVTGKKLTVTCSQNMNHEYMSWYRQDPGLGLRQIYYSMNVEVTDKGDVPEGYKVSRKEKRNFPLILESPSPNQTSLYFCASSRDWKPGTSREKLFFGSGTQLSVL.

The chain couples TRBV30 to TRBJ2-7. This CDR3 region has 13 residues. Looked up from germline, CDR1 is GTSNPN and CDR2 is SVGIG (reference sequence). The CDR3 loop is CAWKLVSSYEQYF.

The rearrangement uses TRBV19 and TRBJ1-2; TCRdb's D call, TRBD1, is unchecked because there is no DNA. The CDR3 covers 14 residues. Germline-derived CDR1 and CDR2 are LNHDA and SQIVND (reference sequence). The CDR3 spells CASKPGQANYGYTF.

The V and J genes are TRBV5-1 and TRBJ1-1; there is no DNA to check the TCRdb D call of TRBD1. The length of the CDR3 is 15 residues. Looked up from germline, CDR1 is SGHRS and CDR2 is YFSETQ. The CDR3 spells CASSLYGQGSTEAFF.

This CDR3 is CASSLTSPYNEQFF. The chain recombines TRBV12-3 or TRBV12-4 with TRBJ2-1. The CDR3 consists of 14 residues.

The V and J genes are TRBV5-5 and TRBJ1-2; TCRdb reports TRBD1, a call that lacks DNA to check it against. This CDR3 has 17 amino acids. Germline lookup yields CDR1 SGHKS and CDR2 YYEKEE (reference sequence). CDR3 loop: CASSLGSPGQVIYGYTF.

The genes are TRBV5-1 and TRBJ2-1. The CDR3 consists of 11 residues. Germline CDR1 reads SGHRS; CDR2 reads YFSETQ. The CDR3 spells CASSLTEEQFF.

The CDR3 here is CASKAGQTYEQYF. The chain combines TRBV6-2 or TRBV6-3 with TRBJ2-7; TCRdb's D call, TRBD2, is unchecked because there is no DNA. CDR3 length: 13 amino acids. Germline V gene lookup returns CDR1 MNHEY and CDR2 SVGEGT.

J is TRBJ2-3 and V is TRBV7-3; the TRBD2 assignment by TCRdb is unverifiable without DNA. Germline V gives CDR1 SGHTA, CDR2 FQGTGA. This CDR3 contains 16 residues. The CDR3: CASSPGLAVGTDTQYF.

The chain uses TRBV18 and TRBJ2-1; checking the TCRdb D call of TRBD1 is not possible without DNA. The CDR3 runs 13 residues. CDR1 and CDR2 from the germline V gene are KGHSH and LQKENI. This CDR3 reads CASSPSDSNEQFF. The full variable domain, rest sourced from reference TRBV18 and TRBJ2-1, is NAGVMQNPRHLVRRRGQEARLRCSPMKGHSHVYWYRQLPEEGLKFMVYLQKENIIDESGMPKERFSAEFPKEGPSILRIQQVVRGDSAAYFCASSPSDSNEQFFGPGTRLTVL.

The chain has TRBV18 and TRBJ2-5; TCRdb gives TRBD1 as the D gene, but with no DNA this cannot be confirmed. The CDR3 is 19 amino acids. In germline, CDR1 is KGHSH, CDR2 LQKENI. CDR3 in amino acids: CASSATGGVREWGKETQYF.

V is TRBV18 and J is TRBJ2-5. The germline CDR1 and CDR2 sequences are KGHSH and LQKENI. The CDR3 loop spans 14 amino acids. This chain's CDR3 is CASSPPIVQETQYF.

J is TRBJ2-3 and V is TRBV7-6; the TRBD1 assignment by TCRdb is unverifiable without DNA. The V gene's germline CDR1 is SGHVS and CDR2 FNYEAQ. The CDR3 is 15 residues long. The CDR3 is CASSYRGGNTDTQYF.

The genes are TRBV2 and TRBJ1-6; lacking DNA, the TRBD1 call made by TCRdb goes unchecked. Germline loops: CDR1 SNHLY, CDR2 FYNNEI. The CDR3 extends over 16 amino acids. The CDR3 sequence: CASREIQGITNSPLHF.

The chain recombines TRBV4-1 with TRBJ2-3; TCRdb's D call, TRBD2, is unchecked because there is no DNA. The CDR3 spans 17 residues. CDR1 is MGHRA and CDR2 is YSYEKL in the germline V gene. CDR3 sequence reads: CASSQAEGGKRTDTQYF.

The CDR3 sequence: CASSLTGSGREQFF. The chain is built from TRBV5-1 and TRBJ2-1. The CDR3 runs 14 residues. Germline V gene data show CDR1 as SGHRS and CDR2 as YFSETQ.

V is TRBV20-1 and J is TRBJ1-1. The CDR3 has 13 amino acids. Per the germline V gene, CDR1 is DFQATT and CDR2 is SNEGSKA (reference sequence). The CDR3 protein is CSARGGINTEAFF.

This chain joins TRBV20-1 and TRBJ2-1. The CDR3 is 15 residues long. CDR1 is DFQATT, CDR2 SNEGSKA, per germline (reference sequence). The CDR3 sequence is CSARDPARHRNEQFF.

V is TRBV29-1 and J is TRBJ1-1; absent DNA, TCRdb's TRBD1 call cannot be checked. CDR1 SQVTM and CDR2 ANQGSEA come from the germline V gene. The CDR3 has 11 amino acids. The CDR3 protein is CSVVGPVGAFF.

This chain uses TRBV2 with TRBJ2-7. The CDR3 is made up of 14 amino acids. Germline V CDR1 and CDR2: SNHLY, FYNNEI. Here the CDR3 reads CASTFYGGAYEQYF.

This chain connects TRBV5-1 to TRBJ2-7; the TCRdb call, TRBD1, lacks DNA for checking. CDR1 SGHRS and CDR2 YFSETQ come from the germline V gene. The length of the CDR3 is 14 residues. CDR3 sequence: CASSTTGGLYEQYF.

The CDR3 spells CASSQGFRNEQYF. The chain links TRBV14 to TRBJ2-7. Germline V gene lookup returns CDR1 SGHDN and CDR2 FVKESK. The CDR3 covers 13 residues.

The gene calls are TRBV6-5 and TRBJ2-1; the D call from TCRdb, TRBD2, cannot be confirmed without DNA. Germline V gene data show CDR1 as MNHEY and CDR2 as SVGAGI. This CDR3 is 14 amino acids long. CDR3 residues: CASSYHASNNEQFF.

The genes are TRBV29-1 and TRBJ2-5; the D gene TCRdb calls, TRBD1, cannot be checked with no DNA. The CDR3 loop spans 12 amino acids. CDR1 is SQVTM, CDR2 ANQGSEA, per germline. The chain's CDR3 is CSGNRGLETQYF.

The V call is TRBV7-8, the J call TRBJ2-1; with no DNA, the TCRdb D assignment of TRBD2 cannot be verified. The CDR3 extends over 17 amino acids. Looked up from germline, CDR1 is SGHVS and CDR2 is FQNEAQ. The CDR3 protein is CASSLALTSGGYNEQFF.

The chain links TRBV5-1 to TRBJ1-1; checking the TCRdb D call of TRBD1 is not possible without DNA. Germline loops: CDR1 SGHRS, CDR2 YFSETQ. This CDR3 is 15 amino acids long. CDR3 region: CASSWGDSWSTEAFF.

The chain employs TRBV5-1 and TRBJ1-6; the TCRdb call, TRBD1, lacks DNA for checking. In germline, CDR1 is SGHRS, CDR2 YFSETQ. The CDR3 has 14 amino acids. The CDR3 loop is CASSLGTANSPLHF. Full variable domain (remainder filled in from reference TRBV5-1 and TRBJ1-6): KAGVTQTPRYLIKTRGQQVTLSCSPISGHRSVSWYQQTPGQGLQFLFEYFSETQRNKGNFPGRFSGRQFSNSRSEMNVSTLELGDSALYLCASSLGTANSPLHFGNGTRLTVT.

The V gene is TRBV24-1, the J gene TRBJ2-7; checking the TCRdb D call of TRBD1 is not possible without DNA. Germline CDR1 and CDR2: KGHDR and SFDVKD. This CDR3 contains 14 residues. CDR3 loop: CATSDGGGSYEQYF.